The rows below give T cell receptor beta chains drawn from one sample of a study of cytomegalovirus exposure and HLA in healthy donors. Sequencing was performed with immunoSEQ multiplex PCR; in TCRdb, only in-frame clones are kept and a portion is missing. This sample has under 250,000 clones; around 78% occur once, and the top ten carry about 0.47%. Sequenced: PBMCs. Source of these receptors: a boy aged 5-17 years in good health and CMV-seronegative. Each CDR3 is given with its conserved first and last residue. The order of the fields is J gene, D gene, V gene, CDR3 length, CDR3 protein, CDR3 DNA. D genes are given only for firm matches.

j_call: TRBJ1-1; d_call: TRBD1; v_call: TRBV5-1; cdr3_length: 15; cdr3_aa: CASSRKTGANTEAFF; cdr3_nt: TGCGCCAGCAGCAGGAAGACAGGGGCAAACACTGAAGCTTTCTTT
j_call: TRBJ1-1; d_call: TRBD1; v_call: TRBV6-5; cdr3_length: 16; cdr3_aa: CASSSRDRGRNTEAFF; cdr3_nt: TGTGCCAGCAGTTCCCGGGACAGGGGGAGGAATACTGAAGCTTTCTTT
j_call: TRBJ2-7; d_call: TRBD2; v_call: TRBV11-2; cdr3_length: 15; cdr3_aa: CASSLGLAGVPEQYF; cdr3_nt: TGTGCCAGCAGCTTGGGGCTAGCGGGGGTTCCGGAGCAGTACTTC
j_call: TRBJ2-3; d_call: TRBD2; v_call: TRBV25-1; cdr3_length: 18; cdr3_aa: CASRVAGGPVLRTDTQYF; cdr3_nt: TGTGCCAGCAGGGTAGCGGGGGGCCCTGTCCTCCGCACAGATACGCAGTATTTT
j_call: TRBJ2-7; d_call: TRBD2; v_call: TRBV2; cdr3_length: 14; cdr3_aa: CASSDDTSAPAQYF; cdr3_nt: TGTGCCAGCAGTGATGACACTAGCGCCCCGGCGCAGTACTTC
j_call: TRBJ2-5; d_call: .; v_call: TRBV11-2; cdr3_length: 15; cdr3_aa: CASSPPFGRQETQYF; cdr3_nt: TGTGCCAGCAGCCCCCCTTTTGGGAGGCAAGAGACCCAGTACTTC
j_call: TRBJ2-1; d_call: .; v_call: TRBV5-1; cdr3_length: 13; cdr3_aa: CASSFQGGNEQFF; cdr3_nt: TGCGCCAGCAGCTTCCAGGGGGGCAATGAGCAGTTCTTC
j_call: TRBJ1-3; d_call: .; v_call: TRBV29-1; cdr3_length: 13; cdr3_aa: CSVDRGTENTIYF; cdr3_nt: TGCAGCGTTGACCGGGGGACGGAAAACACCATATATTTT
j_call: TRBJ2-5; d_call: .; v_call: TRBV29-1; cdr3_length: 14; cdr3_aa: CSVVSRGPRETQYF; cdr3_nt: TGCAGCGTTGTATCGAGAGGTCCTAGAGAGACCCAGTACTTC
j_call: TRBJ1-1; d_call: TRBD1; v_call: TRBV4-2; cdr3_length: 16; cdr3_aa: CASRRGQGGMNTEAFF; cdr3_nt: TGTGCCAGCAGACGAGGACAGGGGGGGATGAACACTGAAGCTTTCTTT
j_call: TRBJ2-3; d_call: .; v_call: TRBV5-1; cdr3_length: 12; cdr3_aa: CASRGEGDTQYF; cdr3_nt: TGCGCCAGCAGGGGAGAGGGAGATACGCAGTATTTT
j_call: TRBJ2-3; d_call: .; v_call: TRBV30; cdr3_length: 11; cdr3_aa: CAWSYTGTQYF; cdr3_nt: TGTGCCTGGAGTTACACAGGTACGCAGTATTTT
j_call: TRBJ1-3; d_call: .; v_call: TRBV30; cdr3_length: 13; cdr3_aa: CAWIRKSGNTIYF; cdr3_nt: TGTGCCTGGATCAGGAAGTCGGGAAACACCATATATTTT
j_call: TRBJ1-6; d_call: TRBD1; v_call: TRBV4-1; cdr3_length: 16; cdr3_aa: CASSQVFGQAYSPLHF; cdr3_nt: TGCGCCAGCAGCCAAGTATTTGGACAGGCTTATTCACCCCTCCACTTT
j_call: TRBJ1-1; d_call: .; v_call: TRBV7-9; cdr3_length: 13; cdr3_aa: CASSQKGETEAFF; cdr3_nt: TGTGCCAGCAGCCAGAAAGGGGAAACTGAAGCTTTCTTT
j_call: TRBJ2-2; d_call: .; v_call: TRBV9; cdr3_length: 17; cdr3_aa: CASSVEISHIRDGELFF; cdr3_nt: TGTGCCAGCAGCGTAGAAATCAGCCACATCAGGGACGGGGAGCTGTTTTTT
j_call: TRBJ2-5; d_call: TRBD1; v_call: TRBV6-5; cdr3_length: 13; cdr3_aa: CASLGTGQETQYF; cdr3_nt: TGTGCCAGCTTAGGGACAGGTCAAGAGACCCAGTACTTC
j_call: TRBJ2-2; d_call: .; v_call: TRBV13; cdr3_length: 15; cdr3_aa: CASTLLTGLAGELFF; cdr3_nt: TGTGCCAGCACACTGCTGACAGGTCTCGCCGGGGAGCTGTTTTTT
j_call: TRBJ1-5; d_call: TRBD1; v_call: TRBV7-9; cdr3_length: 15; cdr3_aa: CASSLGTGGDQPQHF; cdr3_nt: TGTGCCAGCAGCTTAGGAACAGGGGGGGATCAGCCCCAGCATTTT
j_call: TRBJ2-5; d_call: TRBD2; v_call: TRBV6-6; cdr3_length: 14; cdr3_aa: CASSYSGAGWTQYF; cdr3_nt: TGTGCCAGCAGTTATAGCGGGGCCGGATGGACCCAGTACTTC
j_call: TRBJ2-7; d_call: .; v_call: TRBV5-1; cdr3_length: 13; cdr3_aa: CASSPDRRYEQYF; cdr3_nt: TGCGCCAGCAGCCCCGACAGGAGGTACGAGCAGTACTTC
j_call: TRBJ1-1; d_call: TRBD1; v_call: TRBV5-1; cdr3_length: 15; cdr3_aa: CASSPSGQANTEAFF; cdr3_nt: TGCGCCAGCAGCCCCTCCGGACAGGCGAACACTGAAGCTTTCTTT